These 30 T cell receptor beta chains were all obtained from the same sample, sequenced in a study of cytomegalovirus exposure and HLA in healthy donors. Only in-frame clones appear in the TCRdb table, and some are missing; sequencing was by immunoSEQ multiplex PCR. The sample records more than 85,000 clones, approximately 87% being singletons. Material: PBMCs. These TCRs come from a woman aged 25 to 39 in good health and CMV-seropositive.

The chain combines TRBV5-8 with TRBJ1-6; TRBD1 matches 9 bases. V lost 10 bases and J lost 6; bases outside the gene matches: 8. The CDR3 spans 14 residues. Germline V CDR1 and CDR2: SGHTS, YDEGEE. The CDR3 DNA reads TGTGCCCCGGGACAGGGAGACCGTAATTCACCCCTCCACTTT. Translating it yields CAPGQGDRNSPLHF.

The rearrangement joins TRBV7-2 to TRBJ1-2, with 7 bases fitting TRBD1. Germline trimming cut 4 bases from V and 7 bases from J; bases unmatched to any gene: 9. The CDR3 spans 14 residues. Germline values: CDR1 SGHTA, CDR2 FQGNSA. The CDR3 is CASSYSGGNSGYTF. The CDR3 region has the DNA TGTGCCAGCAGCTATTCAGGGGGGAATAGTGGCTACACCTTC.

The chain recombines TRBV6-5 with TRBJ2-1, with 8 bases matching TRBD2. With 6 bases clipped from V and 5 bases from J, the junction kept 6 bases outside the gene matches. The germline V gene has CDR1 MNHEY and CDR2 SVGAGI. The CDR3 extends over 14 amino acids. The CDR3 sequence: CASSLSGSNNEQFF. The CDR3 DNA reads as TGTGCCAGCAGCCTAAGCGGGAGTAACAATGAGCAGTTCTTC.

V is TRBV19 and J is TRBJ2-7; tentatively, D is TRBD2 (5 bases). Looked up from germline, CDR1 is LNHDA and CDR2 is SQIVND (reference sequence). The CDR3 is 12 amino acids. Trimming took 3 bases from V and 5 from J, leaving 8 bases between them. The CDR3 DNA reads TGTGCCAGTAGTATGGGAGCTAACGAGCAGTACTTC. Its translation is CASSMGANEQYF. The variable domain in full, completed from reference TRBV19 and TRBJ2-7, reads DGGITQSPKYLFRKEGQNVTLSCEQNLNHDAMYWYRQDPGQGLRLIYYSQIVNDFQKGDIAEGYSVSREKKESFPLTVTSAQKNPTAFYLCASSMGANEQYFGPGTRLTVT.

V is TRBV25-1 and J is TRBJ1-3, with a possible D match to TRBD1 (5 bases). Germline V lookup: CDR1 MGHDK, CDR2 SYGVNS. Trimming stripped 3 bases from V and 5 bases from J, with 11 bases between. The CDR3 has 14 amino acids. The CDR3 protein is CASSETGTRNTIYF. In nucleotides, the CDR3 is TGTGCCAGCAGTGAGACGGGGACTAGAAACACCATATATTTT.

CDR3 coding DNA: TGTGCCAGCAGCTTCCGGACAGGCCACACAGATACGCAGTATTTT. Protein product: CASSFRTGHTDTQYF. This sequence joins TRBV7-2 and TRBJ2-3; the match to TRBD1 covers 7 bases. In germline, CDR1 is SGHTA, CDR2 FQGNSA. CDR3 length: 15 amino acids. With V trimmed by 3 bases and J by 2 bases, 5 bases remained unmatched.

The chain joins TRBV11-2 to TRBJ2-7; 8 bases agree with TRBD1. The CDR3 length is 15 residues. V lost 4 bases, J lost 4 bases, and 9 bases stayed unmatched. Germline-derived CDR1 and CDR2 are SGHAT and FQNNGV. The CDR3 loop reads CASSSAQGAIYEQYF. The CDR3 DNA is TGTGCCAGCAGCTCCGCCCAGGGGGCGATTTACGAGCAGTACTTC. The full variable domain, rest sourced from reference TRBV11-2 and TRBJ2-7, is EAGVAQSPRYKIIEKRQSVAFWCNPISGHATLYWYQQILGQGPKLLIQFQNNGVVDDSQLPKDRFSAERLKGVDSTLKIQPAKLEDSAVYLCASSSAQGAIYEQYFGPGTRLTVT.

The V and J genes are TRBV7-2 and TRBJ2-7; weak D call: TRBD1 (6 bases). The V end lost 5 bases, the J end lost 4 bases, and 12 bases lay between the germline ends. Germline V gene data show CDR1 as SGHTA and CDR2 as FQGNSA. There are 13 residues in the CDR3. The CDR3 is CASSADRRYEQYF. The CDR3, as DNA: TGTGCCAGCAGCGCGGACAGAAGATACGAGCAGTACTTC.

Comment on this clone: At the DNA level, this CDR3 is encoded by other sequences in the same sample as well. The chain uses TRBV5-6 and TRBJ2-7; D gene unclear. The CDR3 extends over 12 amino acids. Germline assignment: CDR1 SGHDT and CDR2 YYEEEE. Trimming took 0 bases from V and 3 from J, leaving 4 bases between them. CDR3 nucleotides: TGTGCCAGCAGCTTGGGCGGCTACGAGCAGTACTTC. Translation gives CASSLGGYEQYF.

The gene calls are TRBV6-5 and TRBJ2-1; D possibly corresponds to TRBD2 (6 bases). Looked up from germline, CDR1 is MNHEY and CDR2 is SVGAGI. The V and J ends lost 6 bases and 12 bases respectively, with 15 bases between them. This CDR3 spans 12 amino acids. This CDR3 is CASSPGRRGQFF. The CDR3 bases are TGTGCCAGCAGCCCCGGGCGGCGGGGGCAGTTCTTC.

To note about this clone: Other DNA variants within this sample encode the same CDR3. The chain carries TRBV27 and TRBJ2-1; D is perhaps TRBD2 (6 bases). Trimming cost V 3 bases and J 6 bases, with 6 bases left between them. CDR1 and CDR2 from the germline V gene are MNHEY and SMNVEV (reference sequence). The CDR3 runs to 12 residues. Written as DNA, the CDR3 is TGTGCCAGCAGTTTGGGGGGCAATGAGCAGTTCTTC. As protein: CASSLGGNEQFF.

This clone was counted a few times. V and J are TRBV6-1 and TRBJ2-2, with TRBD1 matching over 7 bases. Germline loops: CDR1 MNHNS, CDR2 SASEGT. V lost 6 bases and J lost 4; bases outside the gene matches: 8. This CDR3 spans 15 amino acids. The CDR3 reads CASSSGTVVTGELFF. CDR3 sequence (DNA): TGTGCCAGCAGCTCCGGGACAGTTGTCACCGGGGAGCTGTTTTTT.

V and J are TRBV7-9 and TRBJ2-5; 13 nucleotides match TRBD2. CDR3 length equals 14 residues. Germline V CDR1 and CDR2: SEHNR, FQNEAQ (reference sequence). V gave up 4 bases and J gave up 13 bases; unmatched junction bases: 9. The CDR3 protein is CASSSGLAGNPWYF. CDR3 nucleotides: TGTGCCAGCAGCTCGGGACTAGCGGGGAACCCCTGGTACTTC.

J is TRBJ2-7 and V is TRBV11-2; 9 nucleotides align to TRBD2. The CDR3 contains 15 residues. Germline V CDR1 and CDR2: SGHAT, FQNNGV. V shed 1 base and J 3 bases; nucleotides not matched to a gene: 4. CDR3 protein: CASSLGGRGSYEQYF. As DNA, the CDR3 is TGTGCCAGCAGCTTAGGCGGGAGGGGTAGCTACGAGCAGTACTTC. Based on the CDR3 plus reference TRBV11-2 and TRBJ2-7, the full variable domain is EAGVAQSPRYKIIEKRQSVAFWCNPISGHATLYWYQQILGQGPKLLIQFQNNGVVDDSQLPKDRFSAERLKGVDSTLKIQPAKLEDSAVYLCASSLGGRGSYEQYFGPGTRLTVT.

V gene TRBV4-3 combines with J gene TRBJ2-7, with TRBD2 matching over 7 bases. The CDR3 consists of 16 residues. In germline, CDR1 is LGHNA, CDR2 YSLEER. V was pared by 2 bases and J by 0 bases, with 7 bases of the junction left unmatched. The CDR3 region has the DNA TGCGCCAGCAGCCAATCGGGGGGAGGGCCCTCCTACGAGCAGTACTTC. Translation gives CASSQSGGGPSYEQYF.

The chain links TRBV5-6 to TRBJ1-6, with D tentatively TRBD1 (5 bases). The germline V gene encodes CDR1 SGHDT and CDR2 YYEEEE. This CDR3 is built from 15 residues. V gave up 2 bases and J gave up 6 bases, with 12 bases separating them. The CDR3 is CASSLRSGINSPLHF. DNA of the CDR3: TGTGCCAGCAGCTTACGATCAGGGATTAATTCACCCCTCCACTTT.

V usage is TRBV2 and J usage is TRBJ2-5; 7 positions agree with TRBD2. V shed 6 bases and J 5 bases; nucleotides not matched to a gene: 3. Germline CDR1 is SNHLY and CDR2 is FYNNEI. The CDR3 has 12 residues. The CDR3 region is CASRGTTETQYF. The CDR3 DNA reads TGTGCCAGCAGAGGGACTACCGAGACCCAGTACTTC.

V usage is TRBV4-1 and J usage is TRBJ1-4; the D is unclear. CDR1 and CDR2 from the germline V gene are MGHRA and YSYEKL. V was shortened by 5 bases and J by 0 bases, with 10 bases between the two germline ends. The CDR3 totals 15 residues. DNA for the CDR3: TGCGCCAGCAGCGCGTCTTCCACAACTAATGAAAAACTGTTTTTT. Its translation: CASSASSTTNEKLFF.

This chain joins TRBV28 and TRBJ2-7; 10 bases are shared with TRBD2. Trimming cost V 7 bases and J 3 bases; bases outside gene matches: 3. The CDR3 loop spans 13 amino acids. Germline values: CDR1 MDHEN, CDR2 SYDVKM. The CDR3 bases are TGTGCCAGCACGCCTAGCGGGAGCTACGAGCAGTACTTC. Translated, it gives CASTPSGSYEQYF.

The V call is TRBV7-7, the J call TRBJ2-1; TRBD2 agrees at 9 bases. Germline V gives CDR1 SSHAT, CDR2 FNYEAQ (reference sequence). There are 13 residues in the CDR3. The V and J ends lost 2 bases and 10 bases, in that order; junction bases with no gene match: 3. CDR3 sequence reads: CASSLLAGNEQFF. Written as DNA, the CDR3 is TGTGCCAGCAGCTTACTAGCGGGAAACGAGCAGTTCTTC.

The V gene is TRBV28, the J gene TRBJ2-3; 7 bases align to TRBD2. V lost 5 bases and J lost 5; bases outside the gene matches: 7. Per germline, CDR1 MDHEN and CDR2 SYDVKM. The CDR3 contains 14 residues. In nucleotides, the CDR3 is TGTGCCAGCAGTCAACTAGCGTCGCAAGATACGCAGTATTTT. It encodes CASSQLASQDTQYF.

This clone appeared once. The CDR3 DNA reads as TGTGCCTGGAACACAGGGGCCCCGGAACATACGCAGTATTTT. The encoded protein is CAWNTGAPEHTQYF. This chain uses TRBV30 with TRBJ2-3; 7 nucleotides agree with TRBD1. The J segment lost 7 bases and the V segment lost 4 bases, leaving 11 bases of the junction unmatched. Germline lookup yields CDR1 GTSNPN and CDR2 SVGIG (reference sequence). This CDR3 is built from 14 residues.

The CDR3 sequence: CASSRTGDYEQYF. Here the CDR3 DNA reads TGCGCCAGCAGCAGGACAGGCGACTACGAGCAGTACTTC. The gene calls are TRBV4-1 and TRBJ2-7, with 7 nucleotides matching TRBD1. Trimming at V came to 5 bases and at J to 3 bases, leaving 4 bases not matched to a gene. CDR1 MGHRA and CDR2 YSYEKL come from the germline V gene. The length of the CDR3 is 13 residues.

This clone came up once. In nucleotides, the CDR3 is TGCGCCAGCAGCCAAGATTTCAACAGGGGCCAGCTGTTTTTT. It codes for CASSQDFNRGQLFF. This chain uses TRBV4-3 with TRBJ2-2; 7 nucleotides align to TRBD1. Trimming removed 0 bases from V and 12 bases from J; junction bases left unmatched: 7. This CDR3 contains 14 residues. CDR1 is LGHNA, CDR2 YSLEER, per germline.

This chain connects TRBV7-9 to TRBJ1-5, with D perhaps matching TRBD1 (6 bases). This CDR3 has 16 amino acids. Germline CDR1 is SEHNR and CDR2 is FQNEAQ (reference sequence). CDR3: CDKQTGPPYSNQPQHF. CDR3 coding DNA: TGTGACAAACAGACAGGCCCCCCCTATAGCAATCAGCCCCAGCATTTT.

The chain employs TRBV2 and TRBJ1-1, with TRBD1 identical over 7 bases. J gave up 5 bases and V 4 bases, and 10 bases lay outside the gene matches. Germline V gene lookup returns CDR1 SNHLY and CDR2 FYNNEI. The CDR3 extends over 15 amino acids. CDR3 protein: CASSVRQGTGTEAFF. The CDR3 nucleotides are TGTGCCAGCAGTGTAAGACAGGGAACAGGTACTGAAGCTTTCTTT.

This chain connects TRBV15 to TRBJ2-2; 8 nucleotides match TRBD1. Germline-derived CDR1 and CDR2 are LNHNV and YYDKDF (reference sequence). The CDR3 spans 16 residues. Trimming at V came to 1 base and at J to 6 bases, leaving 7 bases not matched to a gene. CDR3 sequence (DNA): TGTGCCACCAGCAGAGGGTGGCAGGGACAGGCCGGGGAGCTGTTTTTT. As protein: CATSRGWQGQAGELFF.

V usage is TRBV5-1 and J usage is TRBJ2-1; 9 bases match TRBD1. The germline V gene has CDR1 SGHRS and CDR2 YFSETQ. The CDR3 runs to 14 residues. The V and J ends lost 4 bases and 4 bases, in that order; junction bases with no gene match: 3. The CDR3 loop reads CASSVDRGYNEQFF. Here the CDR3 DNA reads TGCGCCAGCAGCGTGGACAGGGGATACAATGAGCAGTTCTTC.

The gene calls are TRBV7-9 and TRBJ2-3; TRBD1 agrees at 11 bases. The germline V gene encodes CDR1 SEHNR and CDR2 FQNEAQ (reference sequence). V gave up 4 bases and J gave up 3 bases; unmatched junction bases: 3. This CDR3 has 15 amino acids. CDR3 sequence (DNA): TGTGCCAGCAGCTCGGGACAGGGGGTGACAGATACGCAGTATTTT. Translation gives CASSSGQGVTDTQYF. Full variable domain (outside the CDR3, taken from reference TRBV7-9 and TRBJ2-3): DTGVSQNPRHKITKRGQNVTFRCDPISEHNRLYWYRQTLGQGPEFLTYFQNEAQLEKSRLLSDRFSAERPKGSFSTLEIQRTEQGDSAMYLCASSSGQGVTDTQYFGPGTRLTVL.

The chain combines TRBV30 with TRBJ1-4, with 9 nucleotides matching TRBD1. CDR3 size: 15 residues. Trimming at V came to 3 bases and at J to 7 bases, leaving 9 bases not matched to a gene. Germline CDR1 and CDR2: GTSNPN and SVGIG (reference sequence). This CDR3 is CAWSIGGQGGEKLFF. The CDR3 DNA follows: TGTGCCTGGAGCATAGGGGGACAGGGAGGTGAAAAACTGTTTTTT.